Listed here is a single T cell receptor (beta chain). Its antigen is not identified. This sample was taken from a study of neoadjuvant anti-PD-1 for oral cavity cancer. Study results and caveats: Pretreatment Treg/Th17 ratio correlated inversely with post-treatment tumor clonality.

These oral cavity squamous cell carcinomas were HPV-negative and locally advanced. Blood cells were analyzed directly, without culture or expansion. Repertoires were generated with immunoSEQ multiplex PCR, while TCRdb's copy carries only in-frame clones and drops some. The sample has fewer than 90,000 clones; less than 85% are singletons. Trimming took off 5 bases at V and 0 bases at J, with 13 bases between the two ends. The germline V gene has CDR1 GTSNPN and CDR2 SVGIG (reference sequence). The CDR3 spans 15 residues. The sequence was collected from a person between 40 and 80 years old with oral cavity squamous cell carcinoma. The sample consisted of PBMCs, taken before nivolumab (anti-PD-1) treatment. This chain links TRBV30 with TRBJ2-2, with D perhaps TRBD2 (5 bases). CDR3 in DNA: TGTGCCTGGTCGTTGGTAGCGCCGAACACCGGGGAGCTGTTTTTT. It is translated as CAWSLVAPNTGELFF.